These 23 T cell receptor beta chains originate from one sample sequenced in a study of T cell responses to AZD1222 COVID-19 vaccine. Sequenced by immunoSEQ multiplex PCR; TCRdb stores in-frame clones only, minus some. The sample records some 170,000 clones, roughly nine tenths being singletons. The specimen was peripheral blood, collected on day 0 of AZD1222 vaccination. Every receptor here comes from an adult in good health.

The J gene is TRBJ2-5, the V gene TRBV3-1 (or the pseudogene TRBV3-2); tentative D call: TRBD2 (6 bases). V was pared by 1 base and J by 5 bases, with 14 bases between. CDR1 LGHDT and CDR2 YNNKEL come from the germline V gene (reference sequence). This CDR3 has 15 amino acids. CDR3: CASSQVRGGAETQYF. The CDR3 DNA is TGTGCCAGCAGCCAAGTGCGGGGAGGCGCCGAGACCCAGTACTTC.

This clone was seen once. The chain joins TRBV28 to TRBJ2-1, with unresolved D. The CDR3 runs to 14 residues. CDR1 and CDR2 (germline): MDHEN, SYDVKM. With 10 bases removed from V and 0 bases from J, the gap between germline ends came to 13 bases. CDR3 bases: TGTGCCACCGAACTCCTTCGCTCCTACAATGAGCAGTTCTTC. Translating gives CATELLRSYNEQFF.

The gene calls are TRBV28 and TRBJ1-2; D unclear. This CDR3 has 15 residues. V lost 2 bases to trimming and J lost 0 bases, with 10 bases between them. Germline lookup yields CDR1 MDHEN and CDR2 SYDVKM. The DNA for the CDR3 is TGTGCCAGCAGTTTAGCGAGTCCAGCTAACTATGGCTACACCTTC. The encoded protein is CASSLASPANYGYTF.

In regard to this clone: The sample holds other DNA sequences that translate to the same CDR3. This sequence joins TRBV28 and TRBJ1-2; possible D gene TRBD1, 5 bases. The germline V and J ends were trimmed by 7 bases and 5 bases, with 17 bases remaining between them. In germline, CDR1 is MDHEN, CDR2 SYDVKM. The CDR3 sequence is 14 residues long. The CDR3 is CASTSAGQVYGYTF. The DNA for the CDR3 is TGTGCCAGCACCTCGGCAGGACAAGTTTATGGCTACACCTTC.

This chain joins TRBV7-9 and TRBJ2-1; 14 nucleotides match TRBD2. Trimming cost V 5 bases and J 7 bases; bases outside gene matches: 4. CDR1 is SEHNR, CDR2 FQNEAQ, per germline (reference sequence). This CDR3 is built from 15 residues. In DNA form, the CDR3 reads TGTGCCAGCAGCCTCCGACTAGCGGGAGGGAATGAGCAGTTCTTC. As protein: CASSLRLAGGNEQFF. The full variable domain, in which reference TRBV7-9 and TRBJ2-1 provide the parts outside the CDR3, is DTGVSQNPRHKITKRGQNVTFRCDPISEHNRLYWYRQTLGQGPEFLTYFQNEAQLEKSRLLSDRFSAERPKGSFSTLEIQRTEQGDSAMYLCASSLRLAGGNEQFFGPGTRLTVL.

The J gene is TRBJ1-2, the V gene TRBV25-1, with 8 bases fitting TRBD1. Per germline, CDR1 MGHDK and CDR2 SYGVNS. This CDR3 spans 16 amino acids. Trimming took 1 base from V and 6 from J; bases not matched to a gene: 10. CDR3 residues: CASSESWTGRFDGYTF. CDR3 DNA: TGTGCCAGCAGTGAATCGTGGACAGGGAGGTTCGATGGCTACACCTTC.

V gene TRBV7-2 combines with J gene TRBJ2-5; the match to TRBD2 covers 7 bases. Trimming at V came to 1 base and at J to 5 bases, leaving 7 bases not matched to a gene. Germline CDR1 and CDR2: SGHTA and FQGNSA. The CDR3 contains 15 residues. CDR3 bases: TGTGCCAGCAGCTTAGTGAGGGCGGGAGCGGAGACCCAGTACTTC. Translated: CASSLVRAGAETQYF.

This sequence joins TRBV23-1 and TRBJ2-4, with TRBD1 identical over 9 bases. TRBV23-1 is marked as an open reading frame, function uncertain. CDR3 length: 17 residues. Germline trimming cut 4 bases from V and 0 bases from J; bases unmatched to any gene: 7. CDR3 region: CASSRDRVILAKNIQYF. The CDR3 bases are TGCGCCAGCAGTCGGGACAGGGTTATACTAGCCAAAAACATTCAGTACTTC.

The chain recombines TRBV9 with TRBJ1-1; possible D gene TRBD1, 5 bases. The CDR3 extends over 14 amino acids. Germline assignment: CDR1 SGDLS and CDR2 YYNGEE. V lost 4 bases, J lost 1 base, and 11 bases lay in between. CDR3 in DNA: TGTGCCAGCAGCTCCGGGGACCCGAACACTGAAGCTTTCTTT. Protein sequence: CASSSGDPNTEAFF.

This clone was detected only a few times. The chain employs TRBV2 and TRBJ1-4; possible D gene TRBD1, 5 bases. Germline loops: CDR1 SNHLY, CDR2 FYNNEI. The ends were cut back, 7 bases at V and 5 bases at J, with 14 bases in the middle. The CDR3 contains 14 residues. The CDR3 region has the DNA TGTGCCAGCATCACCGGGGGAGCCAATGAAAAACTGTTTTTT. It specifies CASITGGANEKLFF.

The chain links TRBV19 to TRBJ2-3; 9 nucleotides agree with TRBD2. In germline, CDR1 is LNHDA, CDR2 SQIVND (reference sequence). J gave up 6 bases and V 3 bases, and 7 bases lay outside the gene matches. The CDR3 contains 15 residues. DNA for the CDR3: TGTGCCAGTAGTATGTCGAGCGGGAGGTCCGATACGCAGTATTTT. As protein: CASSMSSGRSDTQYF.

The chain is built from TRBV30 and TRBJ1-3, with D possibly being TRBD1 (5 bases). The length of the CDR3 is 16 residues. V was cut by 0 bases and J by 0 bases, with 12 bases left in between. Germline assignment: CDR1 GTSNPN and CDR2 SVGIG (reference sequence). CDR3 nucleotide sequence: TGTGCCTGGAGTGTAGGGCCGACAGTCTCTGGAAACACCATATATTTT. This encodes CAWSVGPTVSGNTIYF.

The V call is TRBV27, the J call TRBJ2-7; 14 nucleotides align to TRBD2. Per the germline V gene, CDR1 is MNHEY and CDR2 is SMNVEV (reference sequence). Trimming removed 5 bases from V and 5 bases from J; junction bases left unmatched: 5. CDR3 length equals 15 residues. CDR3 coding DNA: TGTGCCAGCAGTGGACTAGCGGGAGGTTCTGACGAGCAGTACTTC. Its protein product is CASSGLAGGSDEQYF.

CDR3 region: CASSSGGQPQHF. DNA of the CDR3: TGTGCCAGCAGTTCGGGGGGGCAGCCCCAGCATTTT. The rearrangement links TRBV2 to TRBJ1-5; a possible D gene is TRBD1 (5 bases). There are 12 residues in the CDR3. Trimming stripped 5 bases from V and 7 bases from J, with 9 bases between. Per germline, CDR1 SNHLY and CDR2 FYNNEI.

This clone was found a few times. This rearrangement joins TRBV11-2 to TRBJ1-1; D is ambiguous. The V gene's germline CDR1 is SGHAT and CDR2 FQNNGV. This CDR3 has 14 residues. V was shortened by 0 bases and J by 10 bases, with 15 bases between the two germline ends. The CDR3, as DNA: TGTGCCAGCAGCTTAGACCGCCCGACCCGGAGAGCTTTCTTT. Its translation is CASSLDRPTRRAFF.

The chain combines TRBV28 with TRBJ1-1, with 7 bases identical to TRBD1. The V gene's germline CDR1 is MDHEN and CDR2 SYDVKM. After removal of 4 bases from V and 8 bases from J, the junction contained 13 bases not matched to a gene. The CDR3 runs to 15 residues. CDR3 protein: CASSSQLTGFPEAFF. The DNA for the CDR3 is TGTGCCAGCAGTTCCCAGTTGACAGGGTTCCCCGAAGCTTTCTTT.

The V call is TRBV11-3, the J call TRBJ1-1, with TRBD1 identical over 7 bases. CDR1 and CDR2 from the germline V gene are SGHNT and YENEEA. The ends lost 5 bases at V and 4 bases at J; junction bases unmatched: 7. This CDR3 comprises 14 residues. This CDR3 reads CASSPTGLGTEAFF. The CDR3 nucleotides read TGTGCCAGCAGCCCGACAGGGTTGGGCACTGAAGCTTTCTTT.

This CDR3 is CASSFGTLRDYGYTF. For the CDR3, the DNA is TGCGCCAGCAGCTTTGGGACCCTACGTGACTATGGCTACACCTTC. The genes are TRBV5-1 and TRBJ1-2, with D possibly TRBD1 on 5 matching bases. CDR1 and CDR2 (germline): SGHRS, YFSETQ. The CDR3 length is 15 residues. Trimming took off 2 bases at V and 3 bases at J, with 14 bases between the two ends.

This rearrangement joins TRBV27 to TRBJ2-7; D remains unclear. The germline V gene has CDR1 MNHEY and CDR2 SMNVEV (reference sequence). The V end was cut by 5 bases, the J end by 0 bases, with 17 bases between. The length of the CDR3 is 16 residues. The chain's CDR3 is CASSSRWRPSSYEQYF. The DNA of the CDR3 is TGTGCCAGCAGTAGCCGGTGGCGGCCCAGCTCCTACGAGCAGTACTTC.

This clone appeared once. The chain uses TRBV5-8 and TRBJ1-1, with D possibly matching TRBD1 (5 bases). The germline CDR1 and CDR2 sequences are SGHTS and YDEGEE. The CDR3 spans 17 residues. The V end lost 1 base, the J end lost 2 bases, and 18 bases lay between the germline ends. CDR3 in amino acids: CASSLKRAGQRNTEAFF. In nucleotides, the CDR3 is TGTGCCAGCAGCTTGAAGAGGGCAGGGCAACGAAACACTGAAGCTTTCTTT.

The gene calls are TRBV12-3 or TRBV12-4 and TRBJ1-1, with a possible D match to TRBD1 (5 bases). With 3 bases removed from V and 5 bases from J, the gap between germline ends came to 10 bases. The CDR3 is 13 residues long. CDR3 sequence: CASSFAGWTEAFF. DNA for the CDR3: TGTGCCAGCAGTTTTGCAGGGTGGACTGAAGCTTTCTTT.

The chain links TRBV5-1 to TRBJ2-5; D gene uncertain. V lost 7 bases, J lost 1 base, and 8 bases lay in between. The CDR3 consists of 12 residues. CDR1 and CDR2 (germline): SGHRS, YFSETQ. CDR3: CASSRTQETQYF. The CDR3 DNA sequence: TGCGCCAGCTCCCGGACCCAAGAGACCCAGTACTTC.

The chain couples TRBV14 to TRBJ2-7, with 8 bases fitting TRBD2. The CDR3 sequence is 15 residues long. Germline CDR1 and CDR2: SGHDN and FVKESK. The V and J ends lost 1 base and 3 bases, in that order; junction bases with no gene match: 5. CDR3 coding DNA: TGTGCCAGCAGCCAAGGTGCGGGAGGCTTCTACGAGCAGTACTTC. Its protein product is CASSQGAGGFYEQYF.